The 24 T cell receptor beta chains given below trace back to one sample, sequenced in a study of blood T cell repertoires in COVID-19. Produced via immunoSEQ multiplex PCR; TCRdb's table is partial and in-frame only. The profile shows about 280,000 clones, around 85% of them singletons. Material for sequencing was peripheral blood. The receptors shown here come from a man aged 45 to 65 with active or convalescent COVID-19.

The genes are TRBV2 and TRBJ1-2, with 8 nucleotides matching TRBD1. Germline assignment: CDR1 SNHLY and CDR2 FYNNEI. The CDR3 consists of 16 residues. Trimming cost V 8 bases and J 2 bases; bases outside gene matches: 13. Here the CDR3 reads CASQGHPGQENYGYTF. The CDR3 DNA follows: TGTGCCAGCCAGGGACACCCGGGACAGGAAAACTATGGCTACACCTTC.

The chain employs TRBV2 and TRBJ1-4; TRBD1 aligns across 9 bases. The CDR3 is 16 amino acids. Trimming at V came to 6 bases and at J to 1 base, leaving 6 bases not matched to a gene. Germline V CDR1 and CDR2: SNHLY, FYNNEI. CDR3 bases: TGTGCCAGCAGGTCCCGGGACAGGGTAACTAATGAAAAACTGTTTTTT. As protein: CASRSRDRVTNEKLFF. The variable domain in full, completed from reference TRBV2 and TRBJ1-4, reads EPEVTQTPSHQVTQMGQEVILRCVPISNHLYFYWYRQILGQKVEFLVSFYNNEISEKSEIFDDQFSVERPDGSNFTLKIRSTKLEDSAMYFCASRSRDRVTNEKLFFGSGTQLSVL.

The V call is TRBV5-6, the J call TRBJ1-2; 7 nucleotides align to TRBD1. The CDR3 extends over 14 amino acids. V lost 2 bases to trimming and J lost 8 bases; unmatched junction nucleotides: 9. Germline CDR1 reads SGHDT; CDR2 reads YYEEEE. The CDR3 region is CASSFMTGGGGYTF. For the CDR3, the DNA is TGTGCCAGCAGCTTTATGACAGGAGGGGGCGGCTACACCTTC. Filled out from reference TRBV5-6 and TRBJ1-2, the complete variable domain reads DAGVTQSPTHLIKTRGQQVTLRCSPKSGHDTVSWYQQALGQGPQFIFQYYEEEERQRGNFPDRFSGHQFPNYSSELNVNALLLGDSALYLCASSFMTGGGGYTFGSGTRLTVV.

The chain carries TRBV25-1 and TRBJ1-2; D is ambiguous. CDR3 size: 12 residues. Trimming removed 2 bases from V and 10 bases from J, with 11 bases in between. Germline CDR1 and CDR2: MGHDK and SYGVNS. The CDR3 here is CASSETGIHYTF. CDR3 sequence (DNA): TGTGCCAGCAGTGAAACCGGTATTCACTACACCTTC.

The chain joins TRBV10-2 to TRBJ1-3; D may be TRBD1 (5 bases). Looked up from germline, CDR1 is WSHSY and CDR2 is SAAADI. Trimming took 0 bases from V and 11 from J, leaving 20 bases between them. The CDR3 contains 16 residues. CDR3 DNA: TGCGCCAGCAGTGAGTCGACAGTGACATCCCTCTATCCCATATATTTT. It translates to CASSESTVTSLYPIYF.

V is TRBV12-3 or TRBV12-4 and J is TRBJ1-2; perhaps TRBD1 as D (6 bases). Trimming left V 1 base short and J 8 bases short, with 8 bases between. The CDR3 runs to 12 residues. CDR3 amino acids: CASSLEGVGYTF. The DNA for the CDR3 is TGTGCCAGCAGTTTAGAGGGGGTAGGCTACACCTTC.

Only one count was recorded for this clone. CDR3 DNA: TGTGCCAGCTCCCGGGGTCCGCTGAGCTCTGGAAACACCATATATTTT. Its protein is CASSRGPLSSGNTIYF. J is TRBJ1-3 and V is TRBV11-2; D call uncertain. This CDR3 is built from 16 residues. CDR1 is SGHAT, CDR2 FQNNGV, per germline. V shed 8 bases and J shed 0 bases, with 17 bases lying between them.

The chain carries TRBV12-3 or TRBV12-4 and TRBJ2-5, with 9 bases matching TRBD1. The CDR3 totals 12 residues. Trimming at V came to 6 bases and at J to 9 bases, leaving 5 bases not matched to a gene. The chain's CDR3 is CASRDRGLPQYF. As DNA, the CDR3 is TGTGCCAGCAGGGACAGGGGTCTCCCCCAGTACTTC.

This sequence joins TRBV2 and TRBJ1-4; no firm D call. This CDR3 has 13 residues. The ends were cut back, 6 bases at V and 8 bases at J, with 13 bases in the middle. Germline assignment: CDR1 SNHLY and CDR2 FYNNEI. The CDR3 region has the DNA TGTGCCAGCAGAGGGAGGCAGGCCGAAAAACTGTTTTTT. It codes for CASRGRQAEKLFF.

The chain employs TRBV11-2 and TRBJ1-2; 9 positions match TRBD1. The V and J ends lost 4 bases and 4 bases, in that order; junction bases with no gene match: 13. CDR3 length: 17 residues. Germline V gene lookup returns CDR1 SGHAT and CDR2 FQNNGV. In DNA form, the CDR3 reads TGTGCCAGCAGCTCAACCCGTTTAGGGACAGGGCTCTATGGCTACACCTTC. This encodes CASSSTRLGTGLYGYTF.

V is TRBV13 and J is TRBJ2-3; D is ambiguous. There are 12 residues in the CDR3. Trimming left V 5 bases short and J 4 bases short, with 7 bases between. Germline CDR1 is PRHDT and CDR2 is FYEKMQ (reference sequence). The CDR3 coding sequence is TGTGCCAGCAGCCACACCTCAGATACGCAGTATTTT. Protein: CASSHTSDTQYF. The full variable domain, rest sourced from reference TRBV13 and TRBJ2-3, is AAGVIQSPRHLIKEKRETATLKCYPIPRHDTVYWYQQGPGQDPQFLISFYEKMQSDKGSIPDRFSAQQFSDYHSELNMSSLELGDSALYFCASSHTSDTQYFGPGTRLTVL.

The J gene is TRBJ2-7, the V gene TRBV3-1 (or the pseudogene TRBV3-2), with D perhaps TRBD2 (5 bases). The CDR3 is 12 residues long. V gave up 6 bases and J gave up 3 bases, with 9 bases separating them. Germline V gene sequence: CDR1 LGHDT, CDR2 YNNKEL (reference sequence). The CDR3 nucleotides are TGTGCCAGCAGTCGCCGGGGCTACGAGCAGTACTTC. Translated: CASSRRGYEQYF.

The rearrangement uses TRBV14 and TRBJ1-1, with TRBD1 matching 10 bases. The CDR3 extends over 14 amino acids. V trimming: 4 bases; J trimming: 6 bases; junction bases outside the gene matches: 5. Germline V gene lookup returns CDR1 SGHDN and CDR2 FVKESK. The CDR3 DNA sequence: TGTGCCAGCAGCCGGGAGACAGGGGGCTCTGAAGCTTTCTTT. Amino acid sequence: CASSRETGGSEAFF. Filled out from reference TRBV14 and TRBJ1-1, the complete variable domain reads EAGVTQFPSHSVIEKGQTVTLRCDPISGHDNLYWYRRVMGKEIKFLLHFVKESKQDESGMPNNRFLAERTGGTYSTLKVQPAELEDSGVYFCASSRETGGSEAFFGQGTRLTVV.

The chain is built from TRBV28 and TRBJ2-7; D perhaps matches TRBD1 (6 bases). CDR1 and CDR2 (germline): MDHEN, SYDVKM. The CDR3 is 17 amino acids. V lost 5 bases and J lost 3, with 23 bases in between. The CDR3 nucleotides read TGTGCCAGCAGTGCGTACTTAGGGAGCGAGGGGGACTACGAGCAGTACTTC. Protein product: CASSAYLGSEGDYEQYF.

This clone came up once. The chain recombines TRBV9 with TRBJ1-6, with 11 bases aligning to TRBD1. The CDR3 extends over 15 amino acids. Trimming took 2 bases from V and 8 from J; bases not matched to a gene: 3. CDR1 and CDR2 from the germline V gene are SGDLS and YYNGEE. The CDR3 here is CASSVADRGHSPLHF. In nucleotides, the CDR3 is TGTGCCAGCAGCGTCGCGGACAGGGGGCATTCACCCCTCCACTTT.

Here the CDR3 DNA reads TGTGCCAGCACCTGGGGGAGGGTAGATACGCAGTATTTT. This encodes CASTWGRVDTQYF. The chain couples TRBV12-3 or TRBV12-4 to TRBJ2-3; 7 positions match TRBD2. The CDR3 has 13 residues. The V gene end was trimmed by 7 bases and the J gene end by 5 bases; junction bases not matched to a gene: 6.

The chain recombines TRBV28 with TRBJ2-1; the D gene is possibly TRBD2 (5 bases). Trimming pared 6 bases from V and 5 bases from J, leaving 20 bases between. CDR1 is MDHEN, CDR2 SYDVKM, per germline. The length of the CDR3 is 16 residues. The CDR3 nucleotides are TGTGCCAGCAGCAGCTTTGGACTCCTGAACCACAATGAGCAGTTCTTC. Its translation is CASSSFGLLNHNEQFF.

The chain carries TRBV7-3 and TRBJ2-1; D may be TRBD1 (6 bases). The CDR3 covers 15 residues. CDR1 and CDR2 (germline): SGHTA, FQGTGA. Deletions cut 4 bases from V and 3 bases from J, with 13 bases between. The chain's CDR3 is CASSSTGSNYNEQFF. Here the CDR3 DNA reads TGTGCCAGCAGCTCTACAGGGAGCAACTACAATGAGCAGTTCTTC.

This clone was recorded once. The chain joins TRBV2 to TRBJ1-3; D remains ambiguous. Germline loops: CDR1 SNHLY, CDR2 FYNNEI. CDR3 length equals 16 residues. Trimming took 4 bases from V and 3 from J, leaving 16 bases between them. CDR3 residues: CASSGNGVPIGNTIYF. In DNA form, the CDR3 reads TGTGCCAGCAGTGGTAACGGAGTCCCGATTGGAAACACCATATATTTT.

The CDR3 DNA follows: TGTGCCAGCAGCCAAGATGATACGGGAGGGCCTGGGAATGAGCAGTTCTTC. This encodes CASSQDDTGGPGNEQFF. The chain joins TRBV4-2 to TRBJ2-1; 8 nucleotides match TRBD2. V lost 0 bases to trimming and J lost 7 bases; unmatched junction nucleotides: 11. The germline CDR1 and CDR2 sequences are LGHNA and YNFKEQ. CDR3 length equals 17 residues.

V is TRBV7-2 and J is TRBJ1-4, with 10 nucleotides matching TRBD1. This CDR3 contains 16 residues. V lost 4 bases, J lost 7 bases, and 9 bases stayed unmatched. Germline CDR1 SGHTA, CDR2 FQGNSA. CDR3 coding DNA: TGTGCCAGCAGCTCACTGTGGACAGGGGGTAGTGAAAAACTGTTTTTT. This gives the protein CASSSLWTGGSEKLFF.

The genes are TRBV29-1 and TRBJ1-4; perhaps TRBD1 as D (6 bases). Germline CDR1 reads SQVTM; CDR2 reads ANQGSEA. V gave up 6 bases and J gave up 5 bases, with 16 bases separating them. The CDR3 covers 14 residues. CDR3 bases: TGCAGCGTCCGTGGGGGCTCCGGGAATGAAAAACTGTTTTTT. Its protein is CSVRGGSGNEKLFF.

The V and J genes are TRBV10-1 and TRBJ2-6, with D uncertain. The CDR3 covers 13 residues. V lost 8 bases and J 0 bases, leaving 5 bases between the germline ends. The V gene's germline CDR1 is WNHNN and CDR2 SYGVQD (reference sequence). CDR3 residues: CASSNSGANVLTF. CDR3 nucleotide sequence: TGCGCCAGCTCCAACTCTGGGGCCAACGTCCTGACTTTC.

This clone was recorded a few times. The chain links TRBV2 to TRBJ1-2; possible D gene TRBD1, 5 bases. V was clipped by 7 bases and J by 4 bases, with 13 bases between them. From germline, CDR1 is SNHLY and CDR2 FYNNEI. CDR3 length: 13 amino acids. The DNA of the CDR3 is TGTGCCAGCAACCCCACAGGACCCTATGGCTACACCTTC. Translating gives CASNPTGPYGYTF.